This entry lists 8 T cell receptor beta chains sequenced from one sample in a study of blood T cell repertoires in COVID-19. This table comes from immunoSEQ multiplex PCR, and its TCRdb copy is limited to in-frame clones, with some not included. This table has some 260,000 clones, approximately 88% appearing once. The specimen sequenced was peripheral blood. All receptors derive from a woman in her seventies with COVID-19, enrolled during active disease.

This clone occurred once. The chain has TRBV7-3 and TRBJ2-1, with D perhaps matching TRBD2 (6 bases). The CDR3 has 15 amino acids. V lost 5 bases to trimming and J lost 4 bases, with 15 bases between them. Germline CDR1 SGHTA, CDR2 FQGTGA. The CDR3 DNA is TGTGCCAGCAGCAGCGGGCAGGACTATTACAATGAGCAGTTCTTC. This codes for CASSSGQDYYNEQFF.

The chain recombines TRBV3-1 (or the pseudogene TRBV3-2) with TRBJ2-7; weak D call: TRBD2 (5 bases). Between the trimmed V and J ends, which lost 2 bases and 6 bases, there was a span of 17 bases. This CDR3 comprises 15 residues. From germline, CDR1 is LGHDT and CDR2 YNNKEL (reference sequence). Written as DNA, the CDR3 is TGTGCCAGCAGCCAATTTGGTGGAGAGCGGCGCGAGCAGTACTTC. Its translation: CASSQFGGERREQYF.

The CDR3 DNA follows: TGTGCCAGCAAACCCGCCCTAGCGGCCCTCCGGGACACCGGGGAGCTGTTTTTT. Translating gives CASKPALAALRDTGELFF. The chain couples TRBV28 to TRBJ2-2, with TRBD2 identical over 7 bases. Germline lookup yields CDR1 MDHEN and CDR2 SYDVKM. V lost 7 bases and J lost 3; bases outside the gene matches: 17. CDR3 size: 18 residues.

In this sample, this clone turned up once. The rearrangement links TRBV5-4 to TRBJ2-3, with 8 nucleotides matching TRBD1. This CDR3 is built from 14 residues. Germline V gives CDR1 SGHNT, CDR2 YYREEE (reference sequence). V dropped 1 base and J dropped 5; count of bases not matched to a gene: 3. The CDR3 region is CASSLSRGQDTQYF. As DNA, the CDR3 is TGTGCCAGCAGCTTGTCCAGGGGGCAAGATACGCAGTATTTT.

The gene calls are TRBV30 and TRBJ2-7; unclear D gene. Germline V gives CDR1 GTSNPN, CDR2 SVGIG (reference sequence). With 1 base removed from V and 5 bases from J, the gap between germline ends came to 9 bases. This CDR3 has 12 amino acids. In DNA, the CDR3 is TGTGCCTGGAGTGGATCTATCCACGAGCAGTACTTC. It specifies CAWSGSIHEQYF.

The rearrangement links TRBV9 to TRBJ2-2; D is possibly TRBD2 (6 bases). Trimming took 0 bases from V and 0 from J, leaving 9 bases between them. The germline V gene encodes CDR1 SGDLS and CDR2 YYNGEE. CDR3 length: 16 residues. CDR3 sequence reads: CASSVVREANTGELFF. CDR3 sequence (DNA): TGTGCCAGCAGCGTAGTTAGGGAGGCGAACACCGGGGAGCTGTTTTTT.

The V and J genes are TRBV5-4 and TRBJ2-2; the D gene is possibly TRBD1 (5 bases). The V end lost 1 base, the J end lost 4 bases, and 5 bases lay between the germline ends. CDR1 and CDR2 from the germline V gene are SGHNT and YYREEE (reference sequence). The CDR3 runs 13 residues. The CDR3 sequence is CASSLTGTGELFF. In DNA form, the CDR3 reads TGTGCCAGCAGCTTGACAGGCACCGGGGAGCTGTTTTTT.

The CDR3 nucleotides read TGTGCCAGCAGCGCCCGAAGGGGTGGCGAAGAGACCCAGTACTTC. It translates to CASSARRGGEETQYF. This rearrangement joins TRBV7-8 to TRBJ2-5, with D perhaps TRBD1 (5 bases). V was shortened by 5 bases and J by 3 bases, with 16 bases between the two germline ends. Germline CDR1 SGHVS, CDR2 FQNEAQ. The CDR3 runs 15 residues.